This TCR beta chain was recorded in a study of monozygotic twins with inflammatory bowel disease. Study-level points and caveats: TCRbeta inverse Simpson diversity was decreased in IBD patients versus healthy co-twins.

The CDR3 covers 15 residues. Germline V lookup: CDR1 MGHDK, CDR2 SYGVNS. As to this clonotype: What it binds is not known.

cDNA for each sample came from eight separate reactions. TCRalpha and TCRbeta cDNA was put through two nested PCRs of approximately 17 and 9 cycles. TCRdb reprocessed the 5' RACE reads and keeps a single row for each CDR3 protein, giving no DNA. The clone table shows approximately 380,000 distinct CDR3 sequences, with the ten largest holding 2.5% to 3%. Material for sequencing was blood. The sequence was obtained from a human donor with ulcerative colitis or Crohn's disease, or a healthy co-twin of an affected twin (not recorded which). J is TRBJ2-2 and V is TRBV25-1; TCRdb picks TRBD2, but there is no DNA to check that call. This chain's CDR3 is CASSKTRPNTGELFF.